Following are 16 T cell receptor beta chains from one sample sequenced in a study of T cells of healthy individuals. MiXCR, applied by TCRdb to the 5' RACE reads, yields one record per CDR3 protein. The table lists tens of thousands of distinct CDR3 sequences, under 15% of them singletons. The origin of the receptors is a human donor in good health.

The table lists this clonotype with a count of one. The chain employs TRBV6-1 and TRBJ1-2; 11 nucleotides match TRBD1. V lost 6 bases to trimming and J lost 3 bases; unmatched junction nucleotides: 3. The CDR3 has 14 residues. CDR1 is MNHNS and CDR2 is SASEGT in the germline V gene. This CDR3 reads CASRWTGGDYGYTF. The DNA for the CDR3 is TGTGCCAGCAGATGGACAGGGGGCGACTATGGCTACACCTTC.

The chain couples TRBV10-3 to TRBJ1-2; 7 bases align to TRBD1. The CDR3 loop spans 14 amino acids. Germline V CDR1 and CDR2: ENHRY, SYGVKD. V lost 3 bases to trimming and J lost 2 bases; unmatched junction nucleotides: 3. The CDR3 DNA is TGTGCCATCAGTGACCTGGGACAGAACTATGGCTACACCTTC. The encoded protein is CAISDLGQNYGYTF.

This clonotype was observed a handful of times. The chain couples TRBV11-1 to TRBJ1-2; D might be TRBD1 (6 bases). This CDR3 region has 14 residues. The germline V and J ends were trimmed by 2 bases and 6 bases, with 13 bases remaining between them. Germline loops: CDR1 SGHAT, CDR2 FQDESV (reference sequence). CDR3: CASSLFRGLDGYTF. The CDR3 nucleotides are TGTGCCAGCAGCTTATTCCGGGGGCTGGATGGCTACACCTTC.

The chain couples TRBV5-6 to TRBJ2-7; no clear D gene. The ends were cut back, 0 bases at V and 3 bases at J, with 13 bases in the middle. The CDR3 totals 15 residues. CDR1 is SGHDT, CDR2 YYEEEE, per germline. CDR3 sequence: CASSLAPTPDYEQYF. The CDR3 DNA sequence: TGTGCCAGCAGCTTGGCCCCCACACCCGACTACGAGCAGTACTTC.

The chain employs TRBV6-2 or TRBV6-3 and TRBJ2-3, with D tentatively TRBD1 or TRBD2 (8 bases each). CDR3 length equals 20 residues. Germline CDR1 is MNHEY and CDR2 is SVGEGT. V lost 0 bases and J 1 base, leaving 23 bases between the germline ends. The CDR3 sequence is CASSYSLGTGAGAGTDTQYF. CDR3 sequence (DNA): TGTGCCAGCAGTTACTCACTCGGGACAGGAGCGGGAGCGGGCACAGATACGCAGTATTTT.

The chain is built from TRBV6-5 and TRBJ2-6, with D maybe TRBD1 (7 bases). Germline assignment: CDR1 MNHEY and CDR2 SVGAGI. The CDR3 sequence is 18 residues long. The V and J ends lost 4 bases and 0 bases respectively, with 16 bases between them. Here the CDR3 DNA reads TGTGCCAGCAGTTCCCCTCCAGGGGGGAGCTCTGGGGCCAACGTCCTGACTTTC. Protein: CASSSPPGGSSGANVLTF.

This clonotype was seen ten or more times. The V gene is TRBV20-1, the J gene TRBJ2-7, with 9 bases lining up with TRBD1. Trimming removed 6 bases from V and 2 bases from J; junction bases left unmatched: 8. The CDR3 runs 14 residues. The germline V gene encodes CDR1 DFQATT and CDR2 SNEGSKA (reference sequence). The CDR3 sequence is CSALGTGSPYEQYF. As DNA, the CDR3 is TGCAGTGCCCTAGGGACAGGGTCTCCCTACGAGCAGTACTTC.

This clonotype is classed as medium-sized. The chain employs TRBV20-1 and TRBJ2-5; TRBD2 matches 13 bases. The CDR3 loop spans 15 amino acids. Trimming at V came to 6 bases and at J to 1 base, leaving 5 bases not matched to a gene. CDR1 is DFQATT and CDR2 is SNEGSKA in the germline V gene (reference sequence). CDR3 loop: CSAWTSGGAQETQYF. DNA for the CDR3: TGCAGTGCGTGGACTAGCGGGGGTGCCCAAGAGACCCAGTACTTC.

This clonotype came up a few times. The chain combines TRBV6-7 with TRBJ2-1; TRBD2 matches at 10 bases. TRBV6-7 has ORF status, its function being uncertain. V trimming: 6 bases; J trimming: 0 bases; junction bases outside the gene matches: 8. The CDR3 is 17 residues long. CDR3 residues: CASRTSGGGSSYNEQFF. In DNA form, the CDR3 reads TGTGCCAGCAGGACCAGCGGGGGGGGATCCTCCTACAATGAGCAGTTCTTC.

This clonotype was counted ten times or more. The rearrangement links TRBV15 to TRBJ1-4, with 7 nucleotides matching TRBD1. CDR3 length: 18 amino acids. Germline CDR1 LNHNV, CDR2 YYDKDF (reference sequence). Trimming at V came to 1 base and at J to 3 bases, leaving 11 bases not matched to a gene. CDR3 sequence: CATSRGGGRGKANEKLFF. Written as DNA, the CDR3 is TGTGCCACCAGCAGAGGAGGTGGCAGGGGGAAGGCTAATGAAAAACTGTTTTTT.

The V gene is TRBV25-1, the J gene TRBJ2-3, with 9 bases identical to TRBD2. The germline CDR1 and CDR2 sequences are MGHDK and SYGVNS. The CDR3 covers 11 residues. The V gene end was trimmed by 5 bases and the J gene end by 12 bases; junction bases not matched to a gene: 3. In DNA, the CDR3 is TGTGCCAGCAGTCGACTAGCGGTCCAGTATTTT. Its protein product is CASSRLAVQYF.

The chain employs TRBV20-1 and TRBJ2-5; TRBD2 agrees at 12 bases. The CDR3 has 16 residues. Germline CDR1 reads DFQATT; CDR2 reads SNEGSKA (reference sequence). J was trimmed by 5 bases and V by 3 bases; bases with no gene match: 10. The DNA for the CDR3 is TGCAGTGCTAGGTCGGGACTAGCGGGTCCCGGGGAGACCCAGTACTTC. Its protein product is CSARSGLAGPGETQYF.

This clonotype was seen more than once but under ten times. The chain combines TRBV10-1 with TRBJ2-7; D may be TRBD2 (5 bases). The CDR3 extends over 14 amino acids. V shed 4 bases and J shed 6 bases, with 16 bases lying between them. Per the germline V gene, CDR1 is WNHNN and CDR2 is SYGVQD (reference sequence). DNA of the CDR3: TGCGCCAGCAGTGTTCGGGGAACCCGTTCCGAGCAGTACTTC. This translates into CASSVRGTRSEQYF.

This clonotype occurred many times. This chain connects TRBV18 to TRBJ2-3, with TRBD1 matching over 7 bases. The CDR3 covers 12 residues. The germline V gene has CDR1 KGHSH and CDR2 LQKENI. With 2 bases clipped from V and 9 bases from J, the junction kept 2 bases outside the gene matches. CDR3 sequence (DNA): TGTGCCAGCTCACCAGAACAGGGGACGCAGTATTTT. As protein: CASSPEQGTQYF.

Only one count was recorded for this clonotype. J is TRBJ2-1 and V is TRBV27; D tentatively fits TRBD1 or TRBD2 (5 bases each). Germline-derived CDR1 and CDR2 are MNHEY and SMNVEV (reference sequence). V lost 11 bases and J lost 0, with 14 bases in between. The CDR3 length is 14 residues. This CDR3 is CASQEGYSYNEQFF. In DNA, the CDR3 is TGTGCCTCCCAAGAGGGGTACTCCTACAATGAGCAGTTCTTC.

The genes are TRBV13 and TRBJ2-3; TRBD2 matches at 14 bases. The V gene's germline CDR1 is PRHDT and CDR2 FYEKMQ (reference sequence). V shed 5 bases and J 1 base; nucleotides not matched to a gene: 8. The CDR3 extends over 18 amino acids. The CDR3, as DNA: TGTGCCAGCAGCGGAATCGGACTAGCGGGAGGACGCACAGATACGCAGTATTTT. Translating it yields CASSGIGLAGGRTDTQYF.